Listed below are T cell receptor beta chains from one sample, sequenced in a study of patients and donors after allogeneic stem cell transplantation. TCRdb recomputed calls from the RT-PCR reads with MiXCR, one row per CDR3 protein. Among over 200,000 distinct CDR3 sequences listed, more than 35% were seen once. The sample consisted of blood, either unsorted or a sorted T cell fraction (not recorded which). Source of these receptors: a human donor who was either an allogeneic HSCT recipient or a stem cell or donor lymphocyte infusion donor (not recorded which). It is not recorded whose cells these are; they may come from a transplant donor. Each CDR3 is given with its conserved first and last residue. A D gene is named only where the DNA matches it firmly. Only part of the rows carry a size: once, few, many, or a class if the clone is expanded.

clone size: many
D gene: -
CDR3 length: 16
V gene: TRBV29-1
J gene: TRBJ1-1
CDR3 DNA: TGCAGCGTCGCAAACCTGCTACGTGCGGGGAACACTGAAGCTTTCTTT
CDR3 protein: CSVANLLRAGNTEAFF

clone size: -
D gene: -
CDR3 length: 14
V gene: TRBV5-1
J gene: TRBJ2-1
CDR3 DNA: TGCGCCAGCAGCCGGGACTTTCCTTCCACACAGCAGTTCTTC
CDR3 protein: CASSRDFPSTQQFF

clone size: few
D gene: -
CDR3 length: 14
V gene: TRBV20-1
J gene: TRBJ1-5
CDR3 DNA: TGCAGTGCTAGAGGGGCAGGGGCGGGTCAGCCCCAGCATTTT
CDR3 protein: CSARGAGAGQPQHF

clone size: -
D gene: -
CDR3 length: 14
V gene: TRBV10-3
J gene: TRBJ2-5
CDR3 DNA: TGTGCCATCAGTGAGGGAGGGATCCAAGAGACCCAGTACTTC
CDR3 protein: CAISEGGIQETQYF

clone size: few
D gene: -
CDR3 length: 13
V gene: TRBV29-1
J gene: TRBJ1-5
CDR3 DNA: TGCAGCGTTGCAGAGGGGAGCAATCAGCCCCAGCATTTT
CDR3 protein: CSVAEGSNQPQHF

clone size: -
D gene: -
CDR3 length: 13
V gene: TRBV3-1
J gene: TRBJ1-5
CDR3 DNA: TGTGCCAGCAGCCAAGACCCTCTCGGGCCCCAGCATTTT
CDR3 protein: CASSQDPLGPQHF

clone size: few
D gene: -
CDR3 length: 16
V gene: TRBV4-2
J gene: TRBJ1-2
CDR3 DNA: TGTGCCAGCAGCCAAGAAAGAGGGGCGCATAACTATGGCTACACCTTC
CDR3 protein: CASSQERGAHNYGYTF

clone size: few
D gene: -
CDR3 length: 13
V gene: TRBV6-5
J gene: TRBJ1-5
CDR3 DNA: TGTGCCAGCAAGGCAGGATGGGACCAGCCCCAGCATTTT
CDR3 protein: CASKAGWDQPQHF

clone size: -
D gene: -
CDR3 length: 13
V gene: TRBV12-3/TRBV12-4
J gene: TRBJ1-4
CDR3 DNA: TGTGCCAGCAGTTTGAGGGACTTTGAAAAACTGTTTTTT
CDR3 protein: CASSLRDFEKLFF

clone size: few
D gene: TRBD1
CDR3 length: 12
V gene: TRBV27
J gene: TRBJ1-1
CDR3 DNA: TGTGCCAGTTCCCAGACAGGGCAAATAGCTTTCTTT
CDR3 protein: CASSQTGQIAFF

clone size: few
D gene: -
CDR3 length: 16
V gene: TRBV12-3/TRBV12-4
J gene: TRBJ2-3
CDR3 DNA: TGTGCCAGCAGTTTGGTTTTCGGAGGGTACACAGATACGCAGTATTTT
CDR3 protein: CASSLVFGGYTDTQYF

clone size: few
D gene: TRBD1
CDR3 length: 11
V gene: TRBV2
J gene: TRBJ2-7
CDR3 DNA: TGTGCCAGGGACAGGATTTACGAGCAGTACTTC
CDR3 protein: CARDRIYEQYF

clone size: -
D gene: -
CDR3 length: 13
V gene: TRBV12-3/TRBV12-4
J gene: TRBJ2-7
CDR3 DNA: TGTGCCAGCAGTGGCGGGCTTACTGCCGAGCAGTACTTC
CDR3 protein: CASSGGLTAEQYF

clone size: few
D gene: -
CDR3 length: 14
V gene: TRBV20-1
J gene: TRBJ1-1
CDR3 DNA: TGCAGTGCTAGAGACAGGCTAGGCTACACTGAAGCTTTCTTT
CDR3 protein: CSARDRLGYTEAFF

clone size: few
D gene: -
CDR3 length: 15
V gene: TRBV18
J gene: TRBJ2-5
CDR3 DNA: TGTGCCAGCTCACCACGAGACAGGGAGGAGGAGACCCAGTACTTC
CDR3 protein: CASSPRDREEETQYF

clone size: few
D gene: -
CDR3 length: 13
V gene: TRBV5-1
J gene: TRBJ1-1
CDR3 DNA: TGCGCCAGCAGTAAACAGGGGAACACTGAAGCTTTCTTT
CDR3 protein: CASSKQGNTEAFF

clone size: few
D gene: TRBD2
CDR3 length: 15
V gene: TRBV20-1
J gene: TRBJ2-4
CDR3 DNA: TGCAGTGCGGGTAGCGGGGGGTTCACCAAAAACATTCAGTACTTC
CDR3 protein: CSAGSGGFTKNIQYF

clone size: few
D gene: -
CDR3 length: 13
V gene: TRBV20-1
J gene: TRBJ1-6
CDR3 DNA: TGCAGTGCTAGAGCTCAGACTGGATCACCCCTCCACTTT
CDR3 protein: CSARAQTGSPLHF

clone size: -
D gene: -
CDR3 length: 16
V gene: TRBV28
J gene: TRBJ2-5
CDR3 DNA: TGTGCCAGCAGTTTAGTGGCAGGGGGGAAGTTAGAGACCCAGTACTTC
CDR3 protein: CASSLVAGGKLETQYF

clone size: -
D gene: -
CDR3 length: 15
V gene: TRBV30
J gene: TRBJ1-5
CDR3 DNA: TGTGCCTGGAGTGTAGGGGGAAATAGCAATCAGCCCCAGCATTTT
CDR3 protein: CAWSVGGNSNQPQHF

clone size: few
D gene: -
CDR3 length: 12
V gene: TRBV25-1
J gene: TRBJ2-1
CDR3 DNA: TGTGCCAGCAGTCGACCCCACAATGAGCAGTTCTTC
CDR3 protein: CASSRPHNEQFF

clone size: -
D gene: -
CDR3 length: 13
V gene: TRBV20-1
J gene: TRBJ1-1
CDR3 DNA: TGCAGTGCTAGAGTAGGGGTGAACACTGAAGCTTTCTTT
CDR3 protein: CSARVGVNTEAFF

clone size: -
D gene: -
CDR3 length: 15
V gene: TRBV5-1
J gene: TRBJ1-1
CDR3 DNA: TGCGCCAGCAAACGTCCGAGTCCCTCGAACACTGAAGCTTTCTTT
CDR3 protein: CASKRPSPSNTEAFF

clone size: few
D gene: TRBD1
CDR3 length: 15
V gene: TRBV30
J gene: TRBJ1-2
CDR3 DNA: TGTGCCTGGAGTTTGGGACAGGGGCGGAACTATGGCTACACCTTC
CDR3 protein: CAWSLGQGRNYGYTF

clone size: few
D gene: -
CDR3 length: 15
V gene: TRBV5-5
J gene: TRBJ1-2
CDR3 DNA: TGTGCCAGCAGCTTGGAAGTCGGTGGGGGCTATGGCTACACCTTC
CDR3 protein: CASSLEVGGGYGYTF

clone size: -
D gene: TRBD2
CDR3 length: 15
V gene: TRBV5-1
J gene: TRBJ2-3
CDR3 DNA: TGCGCCAGCAGCTTGGTTAGCGGGGCGACAGATACGCAGTATTTT
CDR3 protein: CASSLVSGATDTQYF

clone size: -
D gene: TRBD2
CDR3 length: 14
V gene: TRBV5-1
J gene: TRBJ2-5
CDR3 DNA: TGCGCCAGCAGAACTAGCGGGGGTGCGGAGACCCAGTACTTC
CDR3 protein: CASRTSGGAETQYF

clone size: -
D gene: TRBD1
CDR3 length: 13
V gene: TRBV5-1
J gene: TRBJ2-2
CDR3 DNA: TGCGCCAGCAGCTTAGGGGGCGACGGGGAGCTGTTTTTT
CDR3 protein: CASSLGGDGELFF

clone size: -
D gene: -
CDR3 length: 13
V gene: TRBV7-9
J gene: TRBJ1-2
CDR3 DNA: TGTGCCAGCAGCTTAGACCCGCCCTATGGCTACACCTTC
CDR3 protein: CASSLDPPYGYTF

clone size: -
D gene: -
CDR3 length: 16
V gene: TRBV7-9
J gene: TRBJ2-1
CDR3 DNA: TGTGCCAGCAGCAAACTCCAGGGCTTGTCCTACAATGAGCAGTTCTTC
CDR3 protein: CASSKLQGLSYNEQFF

clone size: -
D gene: TRBD1
CDR3 length: 15
V gene: TRBV5-1
J gene: TRBJ2-7
CDR3 DNA: TGCGCCAGCAGCTGGACAGGGTCCGACGTCTACGAGCAGTACTTC
CDR3 protein: CASSWTGSDVYEQYF

clone size: -
D gene: -
CDR3 length: 14
V gene: TRBV3-1
J gene: TRBJ2-7
CDR3 DNA: TGTGCCAGCAGCCAAGGGTGGGAAAACTACGAGCAGTACTTC
CDR3 protein: CASSQGWENYEQYF

clone size: few
D gene: -
CDR3 length: 15
V gene: TRBV7-6
J gene: TRBJ1-6
CDR3 DNA: TGTGCCAGCAGGCCAGACAGCCTCCAAAATTCACCCCTCCACTTT
CDR3 protein: CASRPDSLQNSPLHF

clone size: -
D gene: -
CDR3 length: 15
V gene: TRBV4-3
J gene: TRBJ2-7
CDR3 DNA: TGCGCCAGCAGCCAAGAGGCAGACCTTCTCTACGAGCAGTACTTC
CDR3 protein: CASSQEADLLYEQYF

clone size: -
D gene: -
CDR3 length: 14
V gene: TRBV7-3
J gene: TRBJ1-6
CDR3 DNA: TGTGCCAGCAGCCTAACAGGGTATGGTTCACCCCTCCACTTT
CDR3 protein: CASSLTGYGSPLHF

clone size: -
D gene: -
CDR3 length: 13
V gene: TRBV28
J gene: TRBJ2-2
CDR3 DNA: TGTGCCAGCAGAACAGGAGGAACCGGGGAGCTGTTTTTT
CDR3 protein: CASRTGGTGELFF

clone size: -
D gene: -
CDR3 length: 16
V gene: TRBV15
J gene: TRBJ2-3
CDR3 DNA: TGTGCCACCAGCAGGGTCCCGGGACTCAGAACAGATACGCAGTATTTT
CDR3 protein: CATSRVPGLRTDTQYF

clone size: -
D gene: TRBD1
CDR3 length: 14
V gene: TRBV12-5
J gene: TRBJ1-1
CDR3 DNA: TGTGCTAGTGGATGGGACAGGGGGCGAACTGAAGCTTTCTTT
CDR3 protein: CASGWDRGRTEAFF

clone size: few
D gene: -
CDR3 length: 17
V gene: TRBV20-1
J gene: TRBJ2-1
CDR3 DNA: TGCAGTGCTAGCCCAAGGGTGGCCTGGCGCTCCTACAATGAGCAGTTCTTC
CDR3 protein: CSASPRVAWRSYNEQFF

clone size: -
D gene: TRBD1
CDR3 length: 13
V gene: TRBV10-3
J gene: TRBJ1-2
CDR3 DNA: TGTGCCATCAGTTCGGACAGGGGTTATGGCTACACCTTC
CDR3 protein: CAISSDRGYGYTF

clone size: -
D gene: -
CDR3 length: 14
V gene: TRBV7-9
J gene: TRBJ1-2
CDR3 DNA: TGTGCCAGCAGCTTAGTCGGGGGGTACAATGGCTACACCTTC
CDR3 protein: CASSLVGGYNGYTF

clone size: few
D gene: TRBD1
CDR3 length: 13
V gene: TRBV4-1
J gene: TRBJ1-1
CDR3 DNA: TGCGCCAGCAGCCAGGGACAGCGCACACAAGCTTTCTTT
CDR3 protein: CASSQGQRTQAFF

clone size: -
D gene: -
CDR3 length: 13
V gene: TRBV29-1
J gene: TRBJ2-7
CDR3 DNA: TGCAGCGCCGCGAGAGCGTTGAGATACGAGCAGTACTTC
CDR3 protein: CSAARALRYEQYF

clone size: few
D gene: -
CDR3 length: 13
V gene: TRBV3-1
J gene: TRBJ1-6
CDR3 DNA: TGTGCCATCCAGAGGGACTATAATTCACCCCTCCACTTT
CDR3 protein: CAIQRDYNSPLHF

clone size: few
D gene: -
CDR3 length: 14
V gene: TRBV5-1
J gene: TRBJ1-1
CDR3 DNA: TGCGCCAGCAGTCCCCAGGGAAGGTACACTGAAGCTTTCTTT
CDR3 protein: CASSPQGRYTEAFF

clone size: -
D gene: -
CDR3 length: 13
V gene: TRBV19
J gene: TRBJ1-2
CDR3 DNA: TGTGCCAGTAGCGAACCGGACTTATTTGGCTACACCTTC
CDR3 protein: CASSEPDLFGYTF

clone size: few
D gene: TRBD1
CDR3 length: 13
V gene: TRBV10-3
J gene: TRBJ1-3
CDR3 DNA: TGTGCCATCGGCCAGGGGGAGGAATACACCATATATTTT
CDR3 protein: CAIGQGEEYTIYF

clone size: few
D gene: TRBD2
CDR3 length: 16
V gene: TRBV3-1
J gene: TRBJ2-1
CDR3 DNA: TGTGCCAGCAGCCATAATCCGCGGGGGGGCAGAAGTGAGCAGTTCTTC
CDR3 protein: CASSHNPRGGRSEQFF

clone size: -
D gene: TRBD2
CDR3 length: 14
V gene: TRBV15
J gene: TRBJ2-5
CDR3 DNA: TGTGCCACCACCAGGGGACTAGAGCAAGAGACCCAGTACTTC
CDR3 protein: CATTRGLEQETQYF

clone size: -
D gene: -
CDR3 length: 16
V gene: TRBV5-5
J gene: TRBJ1-4
CDR3 DNA: TGTGCCAGCAGGCAAGCAGTACAGGGAGGGGTCGAAAAACTGTTTTTT
CDR3 protein: CASRQAVQGGVEKLFF

clone size: few
D gene: -
CDR3 length: 11
V gene: TRBV29-1
J gene: TRBJ1-1
CDR3 DNA: TGCAGCGTTGACAGGGGCACTGAAGCTTTCTTT
CDR3 protein: CSVDRGTEAFF

clone size: -
D gene: TRBD1
CDR3 length: 16
V gene: TRBV7-9
J gene: TRBJ2-4
CDR3 DNA: TGTGCCAGCAGCTTCGCGGACAGGCTAGCCAAAAACATTCAGTACTTC
CDR3 protein: CASSFADRLAKNIQYF

clone size: few
D gene: -
CDR3 length: 15
V gene: TRBV7-2
J gene: TRBJ2-5
CDR3 DNA: TGTGCCAGCAGCCTTAGTGCGGGGTACCAAGAGACCCAGTACTTC
CDR3 protein: CASSLSAGYQETQYF

clone size: few
D gene: -
CDR3 length: 14
V gene: TRBV5-1
J gene: TRBJ2-3
CDR3 DNA: TGCGCCAGCAGCCGCCGGGACACCACAGATACGCAGTATTTT
CDR3 protein: CASSRRDTTDTQYF

clone size: -
D gene: -
CDR3 length: 16
V gene: TRBV7-8
J gene: TRBJ1-6
CDR3 DNA: TGTGCCAGCAGTCCCGACTCGAGCTCCTATAATTCACCCCTCCACTTT
CDR3 protein: CASSPDSSSYNSPLHF

clone size: -
D gene: -
CDR3 length: 14
V gene: TRBV6-5
J gene: TRBJ1-1
CDR3 DNA: TGTGCCAGCAGCCCACATTGGGGGAACACTGAAGCTTTCTTT
CDR3 protein: CASSPHWGNTEAFF

clone size: -
D gene: -
CDR3 length: 12
V gene: TRBV20-1
J gene: TRBJ1-2
CDR3 DNA: TGCAGTGCTCGCGGGCCATATTATGGCTACACCTTC
CDR3 protein: CSARGPYYGYTF

clone size: -
D gene: -
CDR3 length: 14
V gene: TRBV29-1
J gene: TRBJ1-1
CDR3 DNA: TGCAGCGTCGTGCAGGGCGGAACGAACACTGAAGCTTTCTTT
CDR3 protein: CSVVQGGTNTEAFF

clone size: -
D gene: -
CDR3 length: 18
V gene: TRBV7-2
J gene: TRBJ1-6
CDR3 DNA: TGTGCCAGCAGCTTAGAGGGCAGATTAGGATCCTATAATTCACCCCTCCACTTT
CDR3 protein: CASSLEGRLGSYNSPLHF